The 23 T cell receptor beta chains reported below all come from one sample, sequenced in a study of graft-versus-host responses after intestinal transplantation. These receptors' targets are unknown. Clones were sequenced by immunoSEQ multiplex PCR, and TCRdb holds only the in-frame ones, with some missing. The sample contains about 130,000 clones, just over 90% of which appear only once. Sequenced here: unstimulated CD4+ T cells sorted from spleen or lymph node cells, sampled before intestinal transplant. These receptors all come from a human donor who received an intestinal transplant.

V and J are TRBV27 and TRBJ1-2, with TRBD1 identical over 8 bases. Trimming removed 5 bases from V and 3 bases from J; junction bases left unmatched: 11. Germline CDR1 and CDR2: MNHEY and SMNVEV (reference sequence). The CDR3 has 16 amino acids. CDR3 coding DNA: TGTGCCAGCAGTAGGACAGGGAACCCTTGGGACTATGGCTACACCTTC. Amino acid sequence: CASSRTGNPWDYGYTF.

This chain connects TRBV11-2 to TRBJ2-6; weak D call: TRBD1 (5 bases). Per the germline V gene, CDR1 is SGHAT and CDR2 is FQNNGV. This CDR3 is 16 amino acids long. Trimming took 5 bases from V and 3 from J, leaving 14 bases between them. The CDR3 sequence: CASSIDPTDGANVLTF. The CDR3 DNA sequence: TGTGCCAGCAGCATCGACCCGACAGATGGGGCCAACGTCCTGACTTTC.

This chain connects TRBV5-4 to TRBJ2-3; D is undetermined. The CDR3 has 12 amino acids. V was trimmed by 4 bases and J by 6 bases, leaving 9 bases between them. Germline-derived CDR1 and CDR2 are SGHNT and YYREEE (reference sequence). The CDR3 protein is CASSPVGDTQYF. The CDR3 nucleotides read TGTGCCAGCAGCCCCGTTGGCGATACGCAGTATTTT.

In DNA form, the CDR3 reads TGTGCTAGTGGTTTGGTACTGAGCGGGGGGTACAATGAGCAGTTCTTC. It encodes CASGLVLSGGYNEQFF. The chain combines TRBV12-5 with TRBJ2-1; 9 bases match TRBD2. Germline values: CDR1 LGHNT, CDR2 FRNRAP. The V segment lost 0 bases and the J segment 4 bases; nucleotides outside the gene matches: 4. The CDR3 has 16 residues.

The chain employs TRBV6-5 and TRBJ1-6, with 7 bases lining up with TRBD1. Unmatched junction bases numbered 11, after V lost 6 bases and J lost 12 bases. Per the germline V gene, CDR1 is MNHEY and CDR2 is SVGAGI. This CDR3 contains 14 residues. CDR3 in DNA: TGTGCCAGCAGGCCGGGACAGTGGGAATTACCCCTCCACTTT. It is translated as CASRPGQWELPLHF.

The rearrangement links TRBV6-5 to TRBJ1-2; 11 positions agree with TRBD1. V lost 4 bases to trimming and J lost 0 bases; unmatched junction nucleotides: 4. Germline-derived CDR1 and CDR2 are MNHEY and SVGAGI. This CDR3 spans 16 amino acids. CDR3: CASSLGQGEANYGYTF. The CDR3 DNA reads as TGTGCCAGCAGTTTGGGACAGGGGGAAGCTAACTATGGCTACACCTTC.

This chain uses TRBV10-3 with TRBJ1-4; unclear D gene. This CDR3 is built from 15 residues. Looked up from germline, CDR1 is ENHRY and CDR2 is SYGVKD. The V and J ends lost 3 bases and 6 bases respectively, with 14 bases between them. In DNA, the CDR3 is TGTGCCATCAGTGATGGCGACCCCGCCGATGAAAAACTGTTTTTT. Translated: CAISDGDPADEKLFF.

Written as DNA, the CDR3 is TGTGCCAGCAGCTCACCCACTGCGGGACAACGTGGCTACACCTTC. It yields the protein CASSSPTAGQRGYTF. This sequence joins TRBV5-6 and TRBJ1-2, with a weak D call TRBD1 (6 bases). V lost 3 bases to trimming and J lost 7 bases, with 19 bases between them. This CDR3 spans 15 amino acids. The germline gives CDR1 SGHDT, CDR2 YYEEEE.

J is TRBJ1-6 and V is TRBV4-2; tentative D call: TRBD1 (5 bases). The germline gives CDR1 LGHNA, CDR2 YNFKEQ. The V gene lost 0 bases and the J gene lost 7 bases, with 10 bases spanning the gap. The length of the CDR3 is 15 residues. The CDR3 loop reads CASSQEEGSNSPLHF. The CDR3 nucleotides read TGTGCCAGCAGCCAAGAAGAGGGGTCAAATTCACCCCTCCACTTT.

The chain has TRBV4-2 and TRBJ2-7, with 10 bases that match TRBD1. Germline V gene sequence: CDR1 LGHNA, CDR2 YNFKEQ. The CDR3 extends over 16 amino acids. J was trimmed by 3 bases and V by 1 base; bases with no gene match: 6. The CDR3 DNA is TGTGCCAGCAGCCAAGCGGCTTGGACAGGGGGCTACGAGCAGTACTTC. Its protein product is CASSQAAWTGGYEQYF.

This rearrangement joins TRBV20-1 to TRBJ1-2; tentatively, D is TRBD1 (5 bases). Per the germline V gene, CDR1 is DFQATT and CDR2 is SNEGSKA (reference sequence). The CDR3 totals 11 residues. V lost 3 bases to trimming and J lost 8 bases, with 10 bases between them. CDR3 amino acids: CSASKGYGYTF. CDR3 DNA sequence: TGCAGTGCTAGCAAGGGGTACGGCTACACCTTC.

This rearrangement joins TRBV5-1 to TRBJ2-2; D is uncertain. Trimming removed 0 bases from V and 6 bases from J, with 6 bases in between. The germline gives CDR1 SGHRS, CDR2 YFSETQ. The CDR3 has 13 amino acids. This CDR3 is CASSLDGSGELFF. The CDR3 DNA reads as TGCGCCAGCAGCTTGGATGGCTCCGGGGAGCTGTTTTTT.

A word on this clone: Other nucleotide sequences in the sample specify the same CDR3. V is TRBV5-4 and J is TRBJ1-2; D uncertain. The CDR3 is 8 residues long. The germline V and J ends were trimmed by 2 bases and 14 bases, with 4 bases remaining between them. The germline gives CDR1 SGHNT, CDR2 YYREEE (reference sequence). CDR3: CASSFGTF. The CDR3 DNA follows: TGTGCCAGCAGCTTCGGGACCTTC.

This chain links TRBV18 with TRBJ2-3, with D perhaps matching TRBD2 (6 bases). Germline V lookup: CDR1 KGHSH, CDR2 LQKENI. This CDR3 has 15 residues. Trimming stripped 3 bases from V and 2 bases from J, with 12 bases between. The CDR3 nucleotides are TGTGCCAGCTCACCCCCGGCGGGACCCACAGATACGCAGTATTTT. Protein sequence: CASSPPAGPTDTQYF.

The J gene is TRBJ2-5, the V gene TRBV5-5; D gene ambiguous. The CDR3 consists of 13 residues. V lost 0 bases to trimming and J lost 2 bases, with 5 bases between them. CDR1 SGHKS and CDR2 YYEKEE come from the germline V gene (reference sequence). The CDR3 DNA reads as TGTGCCAGCAGCTTGGCGCAGCAAGAGACCCAGTACTTC. Amino acids: CASSLAQQETQYF.

The rearrangement uses TRBV7-3 and TRBJ2-7; D remains ambiguous. Per the germline V gene, CDR1 is SGHTA and CDR2 is FQGTGA. CDR3 length: 9 residues. CDR3 protein: CASSFRRVV. The DNA of the CDR3 is TGTGCCAGCAGCTTCCGACGGGTCGTC.

The J gene is TRBJ1-5, the V gene TRBV2, with D tentatively TRBD1 (5 bases). There are 15 residues in the CDR3. With 6 bases removed from V and 0 bases from J, the gap between germline ends came to 12 bases. Germline CDR1 SNHLY, CDR2 FYNNEI. The CDR3 reads CASSHKGNSNQPQHF. The CDR3 DNA is TGTGCCAGCAGCCACAAGGGGAATAGCAATCAGCCCCAGCATTTT.

The chain has TRBV6-4 and TRBJ2-3, with D unresolved. Germline V gives CDR1 MRHNA, CDR2 SNTAGT. Trimming removed 5 bases at V and 4 bases at J, with 4 bases between. The CDR3 length is 11 residues. The CDR3 nucleotides read TGTGCCAGCAGTCTCTCAGATACGCAGTATTTT. This gives the protein CASSLSDTQYF.

The rearrangement links TRBV10-2 to TRBJ2-7; 7 nucleotides agree with TRBD1. Trimming at V came to 0 bases and at J to 5 bases, leaving 19 bases not matched to a gene. Germline V gene data show CDR1 as WSHSY and CDR2 as SAAADI. The CDR3 has 19 amino acids. The CDR3 nucleotides read TGCGCCAGCAGTGAGTCGTGGGCGAGTGGTACAGGGGTAATCAACGAGCAGTACTTC. It is translated as CASSESWASGTGVINEQYF.

The chain is built from TRBV6-1 and TRBJ1-6; maybe TRBD1 (5 bases). V was clipped by 2 bases and J by 6 bases, with 14 bases between them. This CDR3 is 16 amino acids long. Per the germline V gene, CDR1 is MNHNS and CDR2 is SASEGT. The CDR3 region has the DNA TGTGCCAGCAGTGAATTTGGGGCAGGGCCTAATTCACCCCTCCACTTT. Translated, it gives CASSEFGAGPNSPLHF.

To note about this clone: The sample has other DNA sequences that encode this CDR3 too. This rearrangement joins TRBV7-6 to TRBJ2-3, with D uncertain. This CDR3 is 15 amino acids long. V lost 5 bases and J 1 base, leaving 13 bases between the germline ends. Per the germline V gene, CDR1 is SGHVS and CDR2 is FNYEAQ. The CDR3: CASSPRVAGTDTQYF. CDR3 DNA sequence: TGTGCCAGCAGCCCCCGAGTGGCCGGCACAGATACGCAGTATTTT.

V is TRBV5-1 and J is TRBJ1-2; tentatively, D is TRBD1 (6 bases). Germline V lookup: CDR1 SGHRS, CDR2 YFSETQ. The V end was cut by 4 bases, the J end by 8 bases, with 15 bases between. This CDR3 spans 13 amino acids. DNA of the CDR3: TGCGCCAGCAGCACGGGACAAGTTTACGGCTACACCTTC. This sequence encodes CASSTGQVYGYTF.

The chain has TRBV5-1 and TRBJ2-7, with 9 bases that match TRBD2. V gave up 4 bases and J gave up 6 bases; unmatched junction bases: 11. Per germline, CDR1 SGHRS and CDR2 YFSETQ. The CDR3 sequence is 15 residues long. The CDR3 DNA reads TGCGCCAGCAGCGTTAGCGGGGGCCCTGCGTCCGAGCAGTACTTC. Protein product: CASSVSGGPASEQYF.